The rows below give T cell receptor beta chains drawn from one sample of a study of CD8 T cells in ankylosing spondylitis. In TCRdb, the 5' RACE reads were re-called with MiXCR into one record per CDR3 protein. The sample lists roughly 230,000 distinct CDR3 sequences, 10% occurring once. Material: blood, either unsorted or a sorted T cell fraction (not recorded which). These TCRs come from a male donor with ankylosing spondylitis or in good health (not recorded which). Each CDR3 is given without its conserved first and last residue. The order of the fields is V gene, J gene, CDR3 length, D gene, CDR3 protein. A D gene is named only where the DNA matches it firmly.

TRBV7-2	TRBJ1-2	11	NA	ASSSKGGYGYT
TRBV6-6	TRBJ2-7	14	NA	ASTLRGGGRSYEQY
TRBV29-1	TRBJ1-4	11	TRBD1	SGATGGIGKLF
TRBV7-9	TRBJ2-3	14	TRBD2	ASSQGLAGTADTQY
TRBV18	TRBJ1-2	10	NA	ASSPQGQGYT
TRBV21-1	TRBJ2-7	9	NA	ASSKDLEQY
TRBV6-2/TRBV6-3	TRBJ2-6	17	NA	ASSYSMAGFISGANVLT
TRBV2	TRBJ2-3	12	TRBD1	ASTTDRATDTQY
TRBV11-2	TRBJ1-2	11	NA	ASSLNGFYGYT
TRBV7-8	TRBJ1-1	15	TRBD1	ASSTRTGGKGRTEAF
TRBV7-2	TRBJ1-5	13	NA	ASTTWGDGNQPQH
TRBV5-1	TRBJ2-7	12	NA	ASSLGSAKDEQY
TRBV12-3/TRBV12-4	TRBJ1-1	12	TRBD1	ASSFGGGNTEAF
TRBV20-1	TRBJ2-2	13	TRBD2	SARVLAENTGELF
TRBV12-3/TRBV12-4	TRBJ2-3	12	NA	ASSSPGPTDTQY
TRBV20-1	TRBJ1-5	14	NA	SARDTGRMGNQPQH
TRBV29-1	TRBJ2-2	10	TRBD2	SGQGLSGELF
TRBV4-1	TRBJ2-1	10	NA	ASSPGRNEQF
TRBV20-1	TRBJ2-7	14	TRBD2	SAAGTSGRAPYEQY
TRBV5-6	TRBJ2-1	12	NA	ARGPGWGHNEQF
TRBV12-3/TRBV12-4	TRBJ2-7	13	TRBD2	ASSSLAGIVYEQY
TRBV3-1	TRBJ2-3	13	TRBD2	ASSFGLAGADTQY
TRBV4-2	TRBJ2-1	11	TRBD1	ASSPTGGKEQF
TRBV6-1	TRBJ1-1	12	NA	ASSEGGAGTEAF
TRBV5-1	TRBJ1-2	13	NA	ASSADGLALYGYT
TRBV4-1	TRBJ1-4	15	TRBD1	VSSPLGQGAKDEKLF
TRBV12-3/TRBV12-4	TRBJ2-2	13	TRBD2	ASRPGTSISGELF
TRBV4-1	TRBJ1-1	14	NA	ASSHSPDTKNTEAF
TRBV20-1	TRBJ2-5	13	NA	SASWDTEYQETQY
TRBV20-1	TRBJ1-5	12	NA	SAIEGSGNQPQH
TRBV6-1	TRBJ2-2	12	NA	ASSEDRDTGELF
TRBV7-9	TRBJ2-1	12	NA	ASTHEGRPTEQF
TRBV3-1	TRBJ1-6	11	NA	ASSLRQNSPLH
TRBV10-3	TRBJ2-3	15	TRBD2	AINFTRTSGIIDTQY
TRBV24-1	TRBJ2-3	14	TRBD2	ATSDPSGGGTDTQY
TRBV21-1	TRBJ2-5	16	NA	ASTSIRFSGSSDETQY
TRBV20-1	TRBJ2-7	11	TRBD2	SAVAGGLGEQY
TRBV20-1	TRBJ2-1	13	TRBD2	SAPLGTSGRGEQF
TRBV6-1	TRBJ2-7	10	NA	ASSRGGSEQY
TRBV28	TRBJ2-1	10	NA	ASRVRFNEQF
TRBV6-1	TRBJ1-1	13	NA	ASSAATGTGTEAF
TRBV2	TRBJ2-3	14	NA	ASSEARGSHADTQY
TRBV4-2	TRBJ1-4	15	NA	ASSQSAGSGTNAKLF
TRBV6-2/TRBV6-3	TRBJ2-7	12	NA	ASILSGDPYEQY
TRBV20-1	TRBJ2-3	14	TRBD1	SSGPPTGEVVDTQY
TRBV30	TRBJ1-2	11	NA	AWSLYSGYGYT
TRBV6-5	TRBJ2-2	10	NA	ASSQFHGELF